This T cell receptor (beta chain) is drawn from a study of response to subunit inactivated influenza vaccine (dated by TCRdb to the late 2010s). Some background on the complete study: Deep quantitative profiling of the T cell receptor repertoire was used in the study to follow responses to a trivalent subunit inactivated influenza vaccine. What the research found in general, with its limitations: The authors suggested that each seasonal influenza vaccination may recruit only a limited number of new T cells.

The junction carries 7 bases between V and J, which are trimmed by 1 base and 6 bases respectively. The germline V gene provides CDR1 SGHTA and CDR2 FQGNSA. The CDR3 covers 13 residues, taking in both the cysteine and the phenylalanine. Only CDR3 DNA is held: 39 bases, read in frame from base 1. The method behind the library was RT-PCR. Sequencing took place on an Illumina HiSeq 2500. The public reads were reprocessed in TCRdb via fastp at Q25 and MiXCR, keeping in-frame beta chains. Each entry is one CDR3 protein sequence, shown with its most common DNA and genes. The table for this sample lists more than 500,000 distinct CDR3 sequences; 10% to 12% of them were counted only once. The top ten constitute approximately 11% of the sample. About this clonotype: Its cognate antigen has yet to be identified. No clone much larger than this one lies a single base away; base qualities are absent.

These data were likewise used in another study, on T cells expressing NK-cell markers. The other study reports the following: The TCR beta cDNA libraries were made using 5'RACE template switching, a step that added both a universal primer site and unique molecular identifiers. TCR beta-chain repertoires were profiled in sorted CD3+CD56+NKG2C+, CD3+CD56+NKG2C- and CD3+CD56-NKG2C+ T-cell subsets from eight donors. Among the eight sequenced donors, seven were HCMV-seropositive and one was HCMV-seronegative. To restrict sorting to alphabetaTCR-expressing T cells, an anti-gammadeltaTCR antibody was added in several experiments. In roughly six donors, the dominant CD3+CD56+NKG2C+ clonotypes were among the top 10 CD8+ clonotypes and accounted for about 1.0-7.0% of CD8+ T cells. Those dominant clonotypes were again the most abundant among CD3+CD56-NKG2C+ cells in a handful of donors, at roughly 25-65%. Whether the expanded NKG2C-expressing T cell clones were specific for HCMV antigens was left unclear. The study sequenced eight donors, all healthy volunteers chosen at random: three men and five women. HCMV-specific IgG was detected in serum with a commercial ELISA kit to determine HCMV serostatus. Ficoll density gradient centrifugation was used to isolate peripheral blood mononuclear cells from blood. For a handful of donors, unsorted PBMC were also used to sequence bulk peripheral blood T-cell repertoires. Priming for cDNA synthesis came from the TCR beta constant segment, and two successive PCR amplification steps followed. Sequencing of the libraries produced 2 x 150 bp reads on Illumina HiSeq 2000/2500, MiSeq or NextSeq. Reads were demultiplexed and grouped by UMI with MIGEC, and clonotypes were assembled and quantified with MiTCR. To exclude erroneous sequences, any TCR cDNA sequence not supported by at least two reads was discarded. The tcR package was used for downstream repertoire analysis, and clonotypes were matched between fractions using CDR3 nucleotide sequence together with V segment. VDJmatch was used to annotate antigen specificity against VDJdb, with one amino acid substitution allowed in CDR3.

The sequence was collected from a middle-aged man who received an inactivated influenza vaccine. Donor details come from another sample of the same person, matched by shared clones. The rearrangement combines TRBV7-2 with TRBJ2-1; the D gene cannot be named for sure. The starting material was PBMCs from blood, obtained on the day of vaccination. The encoded CDR3 is CASSLDRRNEQFF. The DNA sequence is TGTGCCAGCAGCTTAGACCGGCGCAATGAGCAGTTCTTC. The entire variable domain, with the stretches around the CDR3 drawn from the reference TRBV7-2 and TRBJ2-1 proteins, is GAGVSQSPSNKVTEKGKDVELRCDPISGHTALYWYRQSLGQGLEFLIYFQGNSAPDKSGLPSDRFSAERTGGSVSTLTIQRTQQEDSAVYLCASSLDRRNEQFFGPGTRLTVL.